These 32 T cell receptor beta chains were sequenced from one sample in a study of shared clonotypes between healthy human individuals. Data came from immunoSEQ multiplex PCR; TCRdb stores just in-frame clones and leaves some out. The sample holds about 2.1 million clones, more than 85% seen once. Only CD45RO-negative cells positively selected for CCR7 counted as naive CD8 cells, so terminally differentiated effector memory CD45RA+ cells were excluded. Specimen: naive CD8+ T cells from PBMCs. The origin of the receptors is a man between 18 and 35 years old in good health. Some clones in this sample may be carry-over from other donors' samples.

This rearrangement joins TRBV7-2 to TRBJ1-5; no firm D call. The CDR3 is made up of 15 amino acids. The germline CDR1 and CDR2 sequences are SGHTA and FQGNSA. Trimming pared 5 bases from V and 3 bases from J, leaving 14 bases between. CDR3 DNA sequence: TGTGCCAGCAGCACGACCGGGTCCTTCAATCAGCCCCAGCATTTT. As protein: CASSTTGSFNQPQHF.

This clone occurred once. At the DNA level, this CDR3 is encoded by other sequences in the same sample as well. The chain is built from TRBV4-1 and TRBJ2-1; possibly TRBD2 for D (6 bases). The CDR3 is 14 amino acids. Trimming shortened V by 3 bases and J by 5 bases, and 11 bases separated the two germline ends. CDR1 is MGHRA and CDR2 is YSYEKL in the germline V gene. The DNA of the CDR3 is TGCGCCAGCAGCCAGGGGCGGGGAAACAATGAGCAGTTCTTC. Translated: CASSQGRGNNEQFF.

This chain uses TRBV30 with TRBJ1-2; unclear D gene. The CDR3 length is 12 residues. Trimming removed 1 base at V and 8 bases at J, with 11 bases between. Per germline, CDR1 GTSNPN and CDR2 SVGIG (reference sequence). The CDR3 here is CAWSEIGIGYTF. In DNA form, the CDR3 reads TGTGCCTGGAGTGAAATTGGGATCGGCTACACCTTC.

CDR3 DNA sequence: TGTGCCAGCAGTTACGGGTTCCGATATGGCTACACCTTC. Its protein is CASSYGFRYGYTF. V usage is TRBV6-5 and J usage is TRBJ1-2; D remains ambiguous. Trimming took off 2 bases at V and 5 bases at J, with 9 bases between the two ends. The CDR3 covers 13 residues. Germline V gene lookup returns CDR1 MNHEY and CDR2 SVGAGI.

The table lists this clone with a count of one. The chain has TRBV28 and TRBJ2-4, with TRBD2 as a possible D gene (5 bases). From germline, CDR1 is MDHEN and CDR2 SYDVKM. The CDR3 totals 15 residues. V lost 6 bases to trimming and J lost 4 bases, with 16 bases between them. CDR3 nucleotides: TGTGCCAGCAGAGCACCTACCCCGGGGAAAAACATTCAGTACTTC. This encodes CASRAPTPGKNIQYF.

The chain links TRBV6-5 to TRBJ2-3; possibly TRBD1 or TRBD2 for D (5 bases each). V was pared by 2 bases and J by 6 bases, with 15 bases between. This CDR3 contains 15 residues. Germline V gene sequence: CDR1 MNHEY, CDR2 SVGAGI. CDR3 sequence (DNA): TGTGCCAGCAGTTACAGGGGCGGGCTGCGGGATACGCAGTATTTT. Translation: CASSYRGGLRDTQYF.

The table lists this clone with a count of one. The chain recombines TRBV5-1 with TRBJ2-3; TRBD1 or TRBD2 may be the D gene (6 bases each). V was shortened by 4 bases and J by 0 bases, with 15 bases between the two germline ends. CDR1 is SGHRS, CDR2 YFSETQ, per germline. The CDR3 has 16 residues. The CDR3 is CASSPEGGVSTDTQYF. The CDR3 DNA reads as TGCGCCAGCAGCCCAGAGGGGGGAGTGAGCACAGATACGCAGTATTTT.

The gene calls are TRBV7-9 and TRBJ1-2, with D perhaps matching TRBD1 (5 bases). The length of the CDR3 is 15 residues. V dropped 1 base and J dropped 2 bases, with 11 bases sitting between them. Per the germline V gene, CDR1 is SEHNR and CDR2 is FQNEAQ (reference sequence). As DNA, the CDR3 is TGTGCCAGCAGCTTAGGGGGGGAAGCGAACTATGGCTACACCTTC. Translated, it gives CASSLGGEANYGYTF.

The V call is TRBV9, the J call TRBJ1-1; perhaps TRBD1 as D (5 bases). Germline CDR1 reads SGDLS; CDR2 reads YYNGEE. The CDR3 has 16 amino acids. V gave up 1 base and J gave up 1 base, with 14 bases separating them. The CDR3 DNA reads TGTGCCAGCAGCGTACCCAGTGGACAAGAGAACACTGAAGCTTTCTTT. Its translation is CASSVPSGQENTEAFF. Filled out from reference TRBV9 and TRBJ1-1, the complete variable domain reads DSGVTQTPKHLITATGQRVTLRCSPRSGDLSVYWYQQSLDQGLQFLIQYYNGEERAKGNILERFSAQQFPDLHSELNLSSLELGDSALYFCASSVPSGQENTEAFFGQGTRLTVV.

This clone was seen once. The chain recombines TRBV10-3 with TRBJ1-1; unclear D gene. The CDR3 consists of 15 residues. The germline CDR1 and CDR2 sequences are ENHRY and SYGVKD. V lost 0 bases to trimming and J lost 2 bases, with 10 bases between them. The CDR3 bases are TGTGCCATCAGTGAGTCGAAGGCAGCAAACACTGAAGCTTTCTTT. Its protein is CAISESKAANTEAFF.

V usage is TRBV28 and J usage is TRBJ2-2, with D possibly TRBD2 on 5 matching bases. V lost 5 bases, J lost 6 bases, and 13 bases lay in between. The germline V gene has CDR1 MDHEN and CDR2 SYDVKM. CDR3 length equals 14 residues. The CDR3 coding sequence is TGTGCCAGCAGTGTCATGTTGGAGGCCGGGGAGCTGTTTTTT. It codes for CASSVMLEAGELFF.

The rearrangement joins TRBV5-1 to TRBJ2-7; 8 bases align to TRBD1. The V gene's germline CDR1 is SGHRS and CDR2 YFSETQ. The CDR3 is 15 amino acids. With 2 bases clipped from V and 4 bases from J, the junction kept 8 bases outside the gene matches. The CDR3 DNA reads as TGCGCCAGCAGCTTAGTGCAGGGGGCGAGGTACGAGCAGTACTTC. Translated: CASSLVQGARYEQYF.

V gene TRBV6-4 combines with J gene TRBJ2-1; maybe TRBD1 (5 bases). Per germline, CDR1 MRHNA and CDR2 SNTAGT. V lost 5 bases and J 5 bases, leaving 16 bases between the germline ends. This CDR3 region has 15 residues. The CDR3 protein is CASSLTRAGDNEQFF. The CDR3 DNA reads TGTGCCAGCAGTCTTACCAGGGCCGGCGACAATGAGCAGTTCTTC.

The chain recombines TRBV19 with TRBJ2-7; 8 nucleotides agree with TRBD2. The ends lost 5 bases at V and 2 bases at J; junction bases unmatched: 5. Germline V gene data show CDR1 as LNHDA and CDR2 as SQIVND (reference sequence). The CDR3 totals 14 residues. The CDR3 loop reads CASSQVAGTYEQYF. The DNA of the CDR3 is TGTGCCAGTAGTCAAGTAGCGGGAACCTACGAGCAGTACTTC. The full variable domain, completed using reference TRBV19 and TRBJ2-7, is DGGITQSPKYLFRKEGQNVTLSCEQNLNHDAMYWYRQDPGQGLRLIYYSQIVNDFQKGDIAEGYSVSREKKESFPLTVTSAQKNPTAFYLCASSQVAGTYEQYFGPGTRLTVT.

The V gene is TRBV5-1, the J gene TRBJ1-2; D gene unclear. The CDR3 sequence is 16 residues long. The ends were cut back, 0 bases at V and 0 bases at J, with 12 bases in the middle. The V gene's germline CDR1 is SGHRS and CDR2 YFSETQ. CDR3 loop: CASSLEGTPANYGYTF. CDR3 coding DNA: TGCGCCAGCAGCTTGGAGGGAACGCCCGCTAACTATGGCTACACCTTC.

Note on this clone: Other DNA sequences in this specimen translate into the identical CDR3. The genes are TRBV28 and TRBJ2-7; D not resolved. Germline V gene lookup returns CDR1 MDHEN and CDR2 SYDVKM. Trimming stripped 3 bases from V and 1 base from J, with 7 bases between. The CDR3 length is 13 residues. CDR3: CASSLGPSYEQYF. For the CDR3, the DNA is TGTGCCAGCAGTTTGGGTCCTTCCTACGAGCAGTACTTC.

This chain links TRBV11-2 with TRBJ2-5; D might be TRBD2 (6 bases). The CDR3 consists of 14 residues. The ends were cut back, 5 bases at V and 3 bases at J, with 13 bases in the middle. CDR1 is SGHAT, CDR2 FQNNGV, per germline. CDR3 DNA sequence: TGTGCCAGCAGCGGGACTCCCAGTAAAGAGACCCAGTACTTC. Translating gives CASSGTPSKETQYF.

V gene TRBV27 combines with J gene TRBJ2-1; TRBD1 is a possible D gene (6 bases). Trimming removed 5 bases from V and 8 bases from J, with 25 bases in between. The CDR3 is made up of 17 amino acids. Germline V gene lookup returns CDR1 MNHEY and CDR2 SMNVEV (reference sequence). The CDR3 sequence is CASSPSSGDRPEYEQFF. The CDR3 nucleotides read TGTGCCAGCAGTCCGTCCTCAGGGGACCGGCCCGAGTATGAGCAGTTCTTC.

In nucleotides, the CDR3 is TGTGCCAGCAGCGGAACTAGCGGGAAGGGGCAGTTCTTC. Its translation is CASSGTSGKGQFF. This chain connects TRBV9 to TRBJ2-1, with 10 bases fitting TRBD2. The J segment lost 12 bases and the V segment lost 3 bases, leaving 6 bases of the junction unmatched. Germline V CDR1 and CDR2: SGDLS, YYNGEE. This CDR3 comprises 13 residues.

A single count supports this clone. The chain joins TRBV7-9 to TRBJ1-4, with D unclear. Trimming took off 8 bases at V and 0 bases at J, with 13 bases between the two ends. The CDR3 has 15 residues. Germline V lookup: CDR1 SEHNR, CDR2 FQNEAQ (reference sequence). CDR3 amino acids: CASLKGDATNEKLFF. DNA for the CDR3: TGTGCCAGCCTAAAGGGAGATGCAACTAATGAAAAACTGTTTTTT.

The chain links TRBV9 to TRBJ2-2, with 14 nucleotides matching TRBD2. Germline loops: CDR1 SGDLS, CDR2 YYNGEE. The CDR3 length is 19 residues. The ends lost 4 bases at V and 3 bases at J; junction bases unmatched: 11. Here the CDR3 reads CASSSFGTSGRLDTGELFF. The CDR3 bases are TGTGCCAGCAGCTCCTTTGGGACTAGCGGGAGATTGGACACCGGGGAGCTGTTTTTT.

This sequence joins TRBV4-2 and TRBJ1-2; 8 bases are a match to TRBD1. The CDR3 consists of 14 residues. With V trimmed by 4 bases and J by 8 bases, 9 bases remained unmatched. Looked up from germline, CDR1 is LGHNA and CDR2 is YNFKEQ. Written as DNA, the CDR3 is TGTGCCAGCAGCCCCGTGGGGACAGGTCTCGGCTACACCTTC. Encoded protein: CASSPVGTGLGYTF.

The J gene is TRBJ2-3, the V gene TRBV28; D ambiguous. CDR1 MDHEN and CDR2 SYDVKM come from the germline V gene. V was trimmed by 3 bases and J by 0 bases, leaving 19 bases between them. The CDR3 sequence is 18 residues long. The CDR3 sequence: CASSLTPRRRISTDTQYF. The CDR3 nucleotides are TGTGCCAGCAGTTTGACCCCTCGACGGCGGATCAGCACAGATACGCAGTATTTT. The entire variable domain, with the rest obtained from reference TRBV28 and TRBJ2-3, is as follows: DVKVTQSSRYLVKRTGEKVFLECVQDMDHENMFWYRQDPGLGLRLIYFSYDVKMKEKGDIPEGYSVSREKKERFSLILESASTNQTSMYLCASSLTPRRRISTDTQYFGPGTRLTVL.

The chain recombines TRBV6-5 with TRBJ2-5; no definite D call. Trimming removed 4 bases at V and 3 bases at J, with 9 bases between. This CDR3 has 13 residues. Germline V lookup: CDR1 MNHEY, CDR2 SVGAGI. CDR3 sequence reads: CASSSPRKETQYF. CDR3 in DNA: TGTGCCAGCAGTTCCCCTAGAAAAGAGACCCAGTACTTC.

This clone has only one observation. The chain combines TRBV4-3 with TRBJ2-1, with no clear D. The CDR3 extends over 16 amino acids. Trimming pared 0 bases from V and 0 bases from J, leaving 9 bases between. From germline, CDR1 is LGHNA and CDR2 YSLEER. The CDR3 nucleotides are TGCGCCAGCAGCCAAGATTCGGCGGTCTCCTACAATGAGCAGTTCTTC. Translating it yields CASSQDSAVSYNEQFF.

The chain has TRBV19 and TRBJ1-5; D unclear. The CDR3 is 14 amino acids. Germline CDR1 is LNHDA and CDR2 is SQIVND (reference sequence). Deletions cut 2 bases from V and 5 bases from J, with 10 bases between. CDR3 nucleotides: TGTGCCAGTAGTATATGGAGGAAGGATCAGCCCCAGCATTTT. This gives the protein CASSIWRKDQPQHF.

This chain uses TRBV6-5 with TRBJ2-3; the match to TRBD2 covers 9 bases. Germline V gene lookup returns CDR1 MNHEY and CDR2 SVGAGI. This CDR3 is built from 15 residues. The trim removed 3 bases at V and 5 bases at J, leaving 6 bases unmatched. CDR3 residues: CASSYSEREVDTQYF. CDR3 sequence (DNA): TGTGCCAGCAGTTATAGTGAGCGGGAGGTAGATACGCAGTATTTT.

The chain carries TRBV5-1 and TRBJ2-2; no definite D call. CDR1 is SGHRS and CDR2 is YFSETQ in the germline V gene. V lost 0 bases, J lost 3 bases, and 9 bases lay in between. The length of the CDR3 is 15 residues. As DNA, the CDR3 is TGCGCCAGCAGCTTGGGCTTCTTTGACACCGGGGAGCTGTTTTTT. The encoded protein is CASSLGFFDTGELFF.

The chain links TRBV15 to TRBJ2-1; TRBD2 is a possible D gene (6 bases). CDR1 and CDR2 (germline): LNHNV, YYDKDF (reference sequence). The ends were cut back, 4 bases at V and 3 bases at J, with 16 bases in the middle. The CDR3 runs to 16 residues. The CDR3 DNA is TGTGCCACCAGCAAAGAGGTGAGCGGGCGCTACAATGAGCAGTTCTTC. This encodes CATSKEVSGRYNEQFF.

The chain has TRBV25-1 and TRBJ2-7, with no clear D. Trimming shortened V by 7 bases and J by 3 bases, and 13 bases separated the two germline ends. This CDR3 is 13 amino acids long. Germline V gene lookup returns CDR1 MGHDK and CDR2 SYGVNS. The CDR3 sequence: CASKGGASYEQYF. The DNA of the CDR3 is TGTGCCAGCAAGGGCGGAGCAAGCTACGAGCAGTACTTC.

The chain combines TRBV4-1 with TRBJ1-4, with D maybe TRBD1 (6 bases). Germline V gene sequence: CDR1 MGHRA, CDR2 YSYEKL. This CDR3 spans 13 amino acids. V lost 9 bases, J lost 2 bases, and 10 bases lay in between. The DNA of the CDR3 is TGCGCCAGTGGGGGGGCGACTAATGAAAAACTGTTTTTT. As protein: CASGGATNEKLFF.

This clone has only one observation. This chain links TRBV27 with TRBJ2-5, with D unclear. CDR1 MNHEY and CDR2 SMNVEV come from the germline V gene (reference sequence). CDR3 length: 13 amino acids. The V and J ends lost 7 bases and 0 bases respectively, with 9 bases between them. CDR3 DNA: TGTGCCAGCACCGACGGAAACCAAGAGACCCAGTACTTC. Amino acid sequence: CASTDGNQETQYF.